This TCR beta chain was retrieved from a study of cytomegalovirus exposure and HLA in healthy donors. Findings and caveats of the study: In a later analysis, at a false discovery rate of 0.05, about 15,000 TCR beta sequences were associated with HLA alleles. Among TCR beta chains, those listed as cytomegalovirus-associated numbered about 160. Donors were assumed by presence/absence analyses to have roughly uniform sequencing depth.

Those who donated were healthy bone marrow donors. Vbeta (60) and Jbeta (13) primers were used in the PCR. Assay: immunoSEQ multiplex PCR; the TCRdb copy retains only in-frame clones and omits some. The sample holds approximately 150,000 clones, 80% seen once. This CDR3 is built from 16 residues. Trimming cost V 6 bases and J 4 bases; bases outside gene matches: 10. Germline V lookup: CDR1 MDHEN, CDR2 SYDVKM. Concerning this clone itself: Its antigen is not known.

V is TRBV28 and J is TRBJ2-3; 10 bases line up with TRBD1. The sequence was obtained from a man aged 30 to 39 in good health and CMV-seronegative. The material sequenced was PBMCs. The CDR3 loop reads CASSPPGQGFSDTQYF. The CDR3 DNA reads TGTGCCAGCAGCCCTCCGGGACAGGGGTTTTCAGATACGCAGTATTTT.